Below are 27 T cell receptor beta chains sequenced from a single sample in a study of CD8+ T cells in alopecia areata. Treatment noted: oral pan-JAK inhibitor, 5-10 mg twice daily. RNA extraction was followed by reverse transcription into cDNA, which acted as the sequencing template. Generated by immunoSEQ multiplex PCR, the TCRdb table keeps only in-frame clones and is missing some. The repertoire consists of about 190,000 clones, with 50% to 60% occurring once and the leading ten covering roughly 0.7%. The sequencing here drew on CD4+ T cells sorted from blood, taken at week 4, from a patient treated with tofacitinib. Receptor source: a human donor with alopecia areata.

The chain carries TRBV5-1 and TRBJ2-7; 10 positions agree with TRBD1. Trimming cost V 4 bases and J 3 bases; bases outside gene matches: 1. Per the germline V gene, CDR1 is SGHRS and CDR2 is YFSETQ. CDR3 length equals 13 residues. CDR3 amino acids: CASSRDRGYEQYF. The CDR3 DNA sequence: TGCGCCAGCAGCCGGGACAGGGGCTACGAGCAGTACTTC.

The chain joins TRBV4-1 to TRBJ2-5; maybe TRBD2 (6 bases). Trimming removed 1 base from V and 0 bases from J, with 12 bases in between. The CDR3 covers 16 residues. The germline V gene encodes CDR1 MGHRA and CDR2 YSYEKL. The CDR3 bases are TGCGCCAGCAGCCAAGGGACTACTTGGTACCAAGAGACCCAGTACTTC. Its protein product is CASSQGTTWYQETQYF.

The chain joins TRBV5-1 to TRBJ2-7; 8 positions agree with TRBD2. Germline V CDR1 and CDR2: SGHRS, YFSETQ. V lost 0 bases to trimming and J lost 3 bases; unmatched junction nucleotides: 2. The CDR3 sequence is 14 residues long. CDR3 sequence reads: CASSLVSGNYEQYF. Written as DNA, the CDR3 is TGCGCCAGCAGCTTGGTTAGCGGGAACTACGAGCAGTACTTC.

V is TRBV19 and J is TRBJ2-7; 12 bases are shared with TRBD2. Germline V gene sequence: CDR1 LNHDA, CDR2 SQIVND (reference sequence). The CDR3 is made up of 18 amino acids. After removal of 4 bases from V and 3 bases from J, the junction contained 13 bases not matched to a gene. The chain's CDR3 is CASSRFLAGGPSFYEQYF. The DNA of the CDR3 is TGTGCCAGTAGTAGATTTCTAGCGGGAGGGCCAAGTTTCTACGAGCAGTACTTC. The full variable domain, with the rest looked up from reference TRBV19 and TRBJ2-7, is DGGITQSPKYLFRKEGQNVTLSCEQNLNHDAMYWYRQDPGQGLRLIYYSQIVNDFQKGDIAEGYSVSREKKESFPLTVTSAQKNPTAFYLCASSRFLAGGPSFYEQYFGPGTRLTVT.

V usage is TRBV18 and J usage is TRBJ2-7, with D maybe TRBD2 (6 bases). CDR1 KGHSH and CDR2 LQKENI come from the germline V gene. This CDR3 is 14 amino acids long. Trimming cost V 1 base and J 7 bases, with 14 bases left between them. This CDR3 is CASSPLETRVEQYF. DNA for the CDR3: TGTGCCAGCTCACCACTAGAGACTAGGGTGGAGCAGTACTTC.

At least ten counts were recorded for this clone. This chain joins TRBV5-4 and TRBJ1-2, with D possibly being TRBD1 (6 bases). CDR1 and CDR2 from the germline V gene are SGHNT and YYREEE (reference sequence). CDR3 length: 15 amino acids. Between the trimmed V and J ends, which lost 2 bases and 1 base, there was a span of 12 bases. CDR3 DNA: TGTGCCAGCAGCTTACGGACAGCCCGTAACTATGGCTACACCTTC. Translated, it gives CASSLRTARNYGYTF.

V usage is TRBV6-5 and J usage is TRBJ1-5; D is possibly TRBD1 (5 bases). Trimming removed 5 bases at V and 4 bases at J, with 12 bases between. This CDR3 region has 14 residues. The germline V gene has CDR1 MNHEY and CDR2 SVGAGI. This CDR3 is CASSRRQRNQPQHF. The CDR3, as DNA: TGTGCCAGCAGTCGCCGACAGAGGAATCAGCCCCAGCATTTT.

V and J are TRBV4-1 and TRBJ2-5, with D perhaps matching TRBD2 (5 bases). The V end lost 0 bases, the J end lost 4 bases, and 12 bases lay between the germline ends. The CDR3 spans 15 residues. In germline, CDR1 is MGHRA, CDR2 YSYEKL. The CDR3 DNA is TGCGCCAGCAGCCAAGAGGGCGCGGGCGGAGAGACCCAGTACTTC. Its translation: CASSQEGAGGETQYF.

V gene TRBV30 combines with J gene TRBJ2-5; no clear D gene. V dropped 0 bases and J dropped 0 bases, with 8 bases sitting between them. The germline V gene encodes CDR1 GTSNPN and CDR2 SVGIG (reference sequence). The CDR3 totals 14 residues. As DNA, the CDR3 is TGTGCCTGGAGTGTAACGTCGGACCAAGAGACCCAGTACTTC. It encodes CAWSVTSDQETQYF.

The V call is TRBV10-3, the J call TRBJ2-1, with 11 nucleotides matching TRBD2. V was pared by 9 bases and J by 6 bases, with 4 bases of the junction left unmatched. This CDR3 is built from 13 residues. Germline CDR1 ENHRY, CDR2 SYGVKD. CDR3 nucleotide sequence: TGTGCCATTGCCGGGACTAGCGGCAATGAGCAGTTCTTC. The encoded protein is CAIAGTSGNEQFF.

V and J are TRBV7-9 and TRBJ2-5; 7 nucleotides agree with TRBD1. The CDR3 has 13 residues. The germline V gene has CDR1 SEHNR and CDR2 FQNEAQ (reference sequence). The V and J ends lost 5 bases and 5 bases, in that order; junction bases with no gene match: 5. Written as DNA, the CDR3 is TGTGCCAGCAGCCGGGACAGTTGGGAGACCCAGTACTTC. Protein sequence: CASSRDSWETQYF.

A few counts support this clone. The chain combines TRBV18 with TRBJ1-4; no clear D gene. The V end was cut by 3 bases, the J end by 8 bases, with 13 bases between. CDR3 length: 14 residues. The germline CDR1 and CDR2 sequences are KGHSH and LQKENI. CDR3 in DNA: TGTGCCAGCTCACCCGAGGGTTTTGGGGAAAAACTGTTTTTT. Translating gives CASSPEGFGEKLFF.

This chain joins TRBV7-9 and TRBJ1-1, with D unclear. Germline V gene lookup returns CDR1 SEHNR and CDR2 FQNEAQ (reference sequence). CDR3 length: 13 amino acids. V was pared by 2 bases and J by 1 base, with 5 bases between. CDR3 region: CASSLKANTEAFF. The CDR3 bases are TGTGCCAGCAGCTTAAAGGCGAACACTGAAGCTTTCTTT.

The chain has TRBV23-1 and TRBJ2-1; D unclear. Being an ORF, TRBV23-1 has a function that is uncertain. V lost 0 bases, J lost 10 bases, and 10 bases lay in between. The length of the CDR3 is 13 residues. In DNA form, the CDR3 reads TGCGCCAGCAGTCAATCGTTCGGCCCGGAGCAGTTCTTC. This translates into CASSQSFGPEQFF.

Concerning this clone: This sample includes further DNA sequences coding for the same CDR3. The chain recombines TRBV30 with TRBJ2-7; TRBD1 matches at 9 bases. Germline assignment: CDR1 GTSNPN and CDR2 SVGIG (reference sequence). Losses at the gene ends were 3 bases for V and 2 bases for J; bases not matched to a gene: 2. The CDR3 is 13 amino acids. The CDR3 coding sequence is TGTGCCTGGAGCCGACAGGGGGCCTACGAGCAGTACTTC. It yields the protein CAWSRQGAYEQYF.

V and J are TRBV19 and TRBJ2-2; D call uncertain. CDR3 length: 14 amino acids. Trimming took 6 bases from V and 2 from J, leaving 10 bases between them. Germline values: CDR1 LNHDA, CDR2 SQIVND (reference sequence). CDR3 loop: CASRKAGNTGELFF. The CDR3, as DNA: TGTGCCAGTAGGAAAGCAGGCAACACCGGGGAGCTGTTTTTT.

This clone has only a few counts. The CDR3: CASSLIRPPYEQYF. Written as DNA, the CDR3 is TGTGCCAGCAGTTTGATCCGGCCACCCTACGAGCAGTACTTC. V usage is TRBV28 and J usage is TRBJ2-7; D unclear. The CDR3 is made up of 14 amino acids. CDR1 is MDHEN, CDR2 SYDVKM, per germline. V lost 3 bases, J lost 2 bases, and 11 bases lay in between.

The CDR3 bases are TGTGCCAGCAGCCGCGGACAGGGAACGGTAGAGACCCAGTACTTC. Amino acids: CASSRGQGTVETQYF. The chain uses TRBV5-8 and TRBJ2-5; 8 bases line up with TRBD1. Trimming cost V 4 bases and J 4 bases; bases outside gene matches: 9. There are 15 residues in the CDR3. CDR1 is SGHTS and CDR2 is YDEGEE in the germline V gene.

The chain recombines TRBV19 with TRBJ2-3; D possibly corresponds to TRBD2 (6 bases). This CDR3 comprises 15 residues. V dropped 7 bases and J dropped 2 bases, with 16 bases sitting between them. Germline-derived CDR1 and CDR2 are LNHDA and SQIVND (reference sequence). This CDR3 is CASNTAGLPTDTQYF. CDR3 nucleotides: TGTGCCAGTAACACGGCGGGGCTACCCACAGATACGCAGTATTTT.

A single count supports this clone. The chain uses TRBV30 and TRBJ1-2; D gene uncertain. Germline V gene data show CDR1 as GTSNPN and CDR2 as SVGIG (reference sequence). V was pared by 0 bases and J by 4 bases, with 15 bases between. The CDR3 has 15 amino acids. The CDR3 protein is CAWSVRRADLYGYTF. The CDR3, as DNA: TGTGCCTGGAGTGTACGTAGGGCAGACCTCTATGGCTACACCTTC.

The chain employs TRBV7-3 and TRBJ2-2; no clear D gene. Germline assignment: CDR1 SGHTA and CDR2 FQGTGA. Trimming left V 4 bases short and J 0 bases short, with 12 bases between. The CDR3 spans 16 residues. The CDR3 here is CASSYTSLANTGELFF. CDR3 DNA sequence: TGTGCCAGCAGCTATACATCACTCGCGAACACCGGGGAGCTGTTTTTT.

The genes are TRBV29-1 and TRBJ2-4; the D is unclear. Trimming left V 2 bases short and J 3 bases short, with 14 bases between. Germline V gene sequence: CDR1 SQVTM, CDR2 ANQGSEA. This CDR3 has 15 amino acids. The CDR3 is CSVEQIPLNKNIQYF. CDR3 sequence (DNA): TGCAGCGTTGAACAGATTCCCCTCAACAAAAACATTCAGTACTTC.

The chain is built from TRBV28 and TRBJ1-2, with TRBD1 as a possible D gene (6 bases). The CDR3 is 11 amino acids. The germline CDR1 and CDR2 sequences are MDHEN and SYDVKM. Trimming took 5 bases from V and 8 from J, leaving 9 bases between them. The CDR3 coding sequence is TGTGCCAGCAGTACAGGGCTCGGCTACACCTTC. This sequence encodes CASSTGLGYTF.

The CDR3 reads CASSLLGDKNIQYF. DNA for the CDR3: TGTGCCAGCAGCTTACTAGGGGACAAAAACATTCAGTACTTC. The chain links TRBV13 to TRBJ2-4; a possible D gene is TRBD1 (5 bases). V was shortened by 2 bases and J by 3 bases, with 8 bases between the two germline ends. This CDR3 comprises 14 residues. Germline assignment: CDR1 PRHDT and CDR2 FYEKMQ (reference sequence).

The chain links TRBV11-2 to TRBJ2-1; D might be TRBD1 (5 bases). Trimming took 2 bases from V and 7 from J, leaving 15 bases between them. CDR1 and CDR2 from the germline V gene are SGHAT and FQNNGV. This CDR3 comprises 15 residues. CDR3 sequence: CASSLYQGLGNEQFF. The CDR3 DNA follows: TGTGCCAGCAGCTTATACCAGGGCCTGGGGAATGAGCAGTTCTTC.

V and J are TRBV7-2 and TRBJ2-5, with TRBD2 matching over 12 bases. Germline loops: CDR1 SGHTA, CDR2 FQGNSA. V gave up 5 bases and J gave up 5 bases; unmatched junction bases: 6. This CDR3 has 15 amino acids. CDR3 sequence reads: CASSETSGSMETQYF. In DNA, the CDR3 is TGTGCCAGCAGCGAGACTAGCGGGAGTATGGAGACCCAGTACTTC.

There are a few counts of this clone. This chain connects TRBV30 to TRBJ2-1; 8 bases match TRBD2. The CDR3 runs 14 residues. Germline assignment: CDR1 GTSNPN and CDR2 SVGIG (reference sequence). With V trimmed by 2 bases and J by 7 bases, 7 bases remained unmatched. CDR3 in amino acids: CAWSPLAGLNEQFF. The CDR3 coding sequence is TGTGCCTGGAGTCCCCTAGCGGGTCTTAATGAGCAGTTCTTC.